This passage covers 29 T cell receptor beta chains from one sample sequenced in a study of T cells in tuberculosis. The data were produced by immunoSEQ multiplex PCR, yet TCRdb's version contains in-frame clones alone and is incomplete. The data show fewer than 35,000 clones, approximately 93% seen once. The sequencing sample was made of PBMCs. These receptors were taken from a donor between 10 and 29 years old with latent tuberculosis or without tuberculosis infection.

The rearrangement uses TRBV4-2 and TRBJ2-6; the D gene is possibly TRBD1 (5 bases). CDR1 is LGHNA, CDR2 YNFKEQ, per germline. V lost 0 bases, J lost 2 bases, and 8 bases lay in between. The CDR3 is 16 amino acids. The CDR3 bases are TGTGCCAGCAGCCAAGATCAAGGGGCTGGGGCCAACGTCCTGACTTTC. Translated: CASSQDQGAGANVLTF.

V usage is TRBV28 and J usage is TRBJ2-7; the D gene is possibly TRBD2 (6 bases). The V and J ends lost 3 bases and 4 bases respectively, with 16 bases between them. Germline V gene lookup returns CDR1 MDHEN and CDR2 SYDVKM. This CDR3 is 15 amino acids long. The CDR3 is CASSFIRERAYEQYF. The CDR3 DNA sequence: TGTGCCAGCAGTTTCATCCGGGAGAGGGCTTACGAGCAGTACTTC.

V is TRBV5-4 and J is TRBJ2-5; 10 bases map to TRBD2. The J segment lost 5 bases and the V segment lost 6 bases, leaving 7 bases of the junction unmatched. The CDR3 is 14 amino acids. Per the germline V gene, CDR1 is SGHNT and CDR2 is YYREEE (reference sequence). This chain's CDR3 is CASTPLAGAETQYF. The CDR3, as DNA: TGTGCCAGCACCCCTCTAGCGGGAGCTGAGACCCAGTACTTC.

This chain links TRBV11-3 with TRBJ2-1; perhaps TRBD1 as D (6 bases). This CDR3 contains 12 residues. Germline assignment: CDR1 SGHNT and CDR2 YENEEA. V shed 5 bases and J shed 5 bases, with 7 bases lying between them. This CDR3 reads CASSQGNNEQFF. CDR3 in DNA: TGTGCCAGCAGCCAGGGGAACAATGAGCAGTTCTTC.

This clone was detected once. J is TRBJ1-2 and V is TRBV15; D call uncertain. V was pared by 0 bases and J by 2 bases, with 16 bases between. The CDR3 totals 17 residues. The germline CDR1 and CDR2 sequences are LNHNV and YYDKDF (reference sequence). CDR3 residues: CATSRDRVRLANYGYTF. In DNA form, the CDR3 reads TGTGCCACCAGCAGAGACCGCGTCAGGTTAGCGAACTATGGCTACACCTTC.

This chain connects TRBV7-3 to TRBJ2-1; 10 bases line up with TRBD1. Germline CDR1 SGHTA, CDR2 FQGTGA. The CDR3 loop spans 14 amino acids. J lost 7 bases, V lost 5 bases, and 5 bases had no gene match. This CDR3 is CASSRQGAGNEQFF. CDR3 nucleotides: TGTGCCAGCAGCCGACAGGGGGCGGGTAATGAGCAGTTCTTC.

This rearrangement joins TRBV5-1 to TRBJ2-7, with TRBD1 identical over 9 bases. The CDR3 has 14 residues. CDR1 SGHRS and CDR2 YFSETQ come from the germline V gene. V gave up 2 bases and J gave up 7 bases; unmatched junction bases: 7. The CDR3, as DNA: TGCGCCAGCAGCTTACTTACAGGGGGCGGTGAGCAGTACTTC. It is translated as CASSLLTGGGEQYF. The full variable domain, completed using reference TRBV5-1 and TRBJ2-7, is KAGVTQTPRYLIKTRGQQVTLSCSPISGHRSVSWYQQTPGQGLQFLFEYFSETQRNKGNFPGRFSGRQFSNSRSEMNVSTLELGDSALYLCASSLLTGGGEQYFGPGTRLTVT.

The chain links TRBV7-6 to TRBJ1-1; tentative D call: TRBD1 (6 bases). Trimming removed 5 bases at V and 6 bases at J, with 13 bases between. Germline CDR1 reads SGHVS; CDR2 reads FNYEAQ. The length of the CDR3 is 13 residues. As DNA, the CDR3 is TGTGCCAGCAGCCCGATATCAGGGGCTGAAGCTTTCTTT. Translated, it gives CASSPISGAEAFF.

The gene calls are TRBV20-1 and TRBJ1-1; D remains ambiguous. Germline lookup yields CDR1 DFQATT and CDR2 SNEGSKA (reference sequence). There are 11 residues in the CDR3. The V gene lost 5 bases and the J gene lost 2 bases, with 6 bases spanning the gap. DNA for the CDR3: TGCAGTGCTCCCTCTAACACTGAAGCTTTCTTT. It yields the protein CSAPSNTEAFF.

The chain employs TRBV5-4 and TRBJ1-2, with a weak D call TRBD1 (5 bases). Germline values: CDR1 SGHNT, CDR2 YYREEE (reference sequence). Trimming left V 2 bases short and J 3 bases short, with 11 bases between. The CDR3 has 14 residues. For the CDR3, the DNA is TGTGCCAGCAGCTTTGTTTCCAGGGACTATGGCTACACCTTC. Its translation: CASSFVSRDYGYTF.

J is TRBJ2-5 and V is TRBV19; 9 bases are shared with TRBD1. CDR1 and CDR2 from the germline V gene are LNHDA and SQIVND (reference sequence). V dropped 7 bases and J dropped 5; count of bases not matched to a gene: 8. This CDR3 region has 14 residues. The DNA of the CDR3 is TGTGCCAGTATGGACAGGGGCCCCGGGGAGACCCAGTACTTC. Translating gives CASMDRGPGETQYF.

This sequence joins TRBV18 and TRBJ2-2, with 7 bases lining up with TRBD1. This CDR3 contains 16 residues. Losses at the gene ends were 0 bases for V and 1 base for J; bases not matched to a gene: 2. Germline V lookup: CDR1 KGHSH, CDR2 LQKENI. The CDR3 region is CASSPPGQWNTGELFF. In nucleotides, the CDR3 is TGTGCCAGCTCACCACCGGGACAGTGGAACACCGGGGAGCTGTTTTTT.

V usage is TRBV6-6 and J usage is TRBJ2-7, with TRBD1 matching 9 bases. CDR3 length: 14 amino acids. Trimming at V came to 0 bases and at J to 3 bases, leaving 0 bases not matched to a gene. CDR1 is MNHNY and CDR2 is SVGAGI in the germline V gene (reference sequence). The DNA for the CDR3 is TGTGCCAGCAGTTACTCGACAGGGGGCTACGAGCAGTACTTC. It codes for CASSYSTGGYEQYF.

This clone was detected a few times. The chain recombines TRBV6-5 with TRBJ1-1; TRBD1 might be the D (5 bases). Between the trimmed V and J ends, which lost 11 bases and 11 bases, there was a span of 15 bases. The CDR3 has 10 residues. CDR1 is MNHEY and CDR2 is SVGAGI in the germline V gene. Here the CDR3 DNA reads TGTGCCGCGGGGACGTCCTGGGCTTTCTTT. This sequence encodes CAAGTSWAFF.

This clone was seen more than once but under ten times. V usage is TRBV9 and J usage is TRBJ2-7, with D unclear. Germline V gene data show CDR1 as SGDLS and CDR2 as YYNGEE. The CDR3 is 15 residues long. Trimming cost V 0 bases and J 3 bases, with 13 bases left between them. CDR3 sequence (DNA): TGTGCCAGCAGCGTAGGACCAGGAAGGTTCTACGAGCAGTACTTC. The encoded protein is CASSVGPGRFYEQYF. The entire variable domain, with the rest obtained from reference TRBV9 and TRBJ2-7, is as follows: DSGVTQTPKHLITATGQRVTLRCSPRSGDLSVYWYQQSLDQGLQFLIQYYNGEERAKGNILERFSAQQFPDLHSELNLSSLELGDSALYFCASSVGPGRFYEQYFGPGTRLTVT.

V and J are TRBV27 and TRBJ2-3; TRBD1 aligns across 9 bases. This CDR3 is built from 14 residues. Trimming at V came to 5 bases and at J to 4 bases, leaving 4 bases not matched to a gene. Germline V lookup: CDR1 MNHEY, CDR2 SMNVEV (reference sequence). CDR3 nucleotide sequence: TGTGCCAGCAGTGTAACAGGGGGCCCAGATACGCAGTATTTT. As protein: CASSVTGGPDTQYF.

This chain joins TRBV18 and TRBJ1-2; possible D gene TRBD1, 5 bases. Germline CDR1 KGHSH, CDR2 LQKENI. The CDR3 loop spans 14 amino acids. Trimming shortened V by 3 bases and J by 8 bases, and 16 bases separated the two germline ends. The CDR3 DNA reads TGTGCCAGCTCACCCTGGGACTCCGTGCGAGGCTACACCTTC. Protein: CASSPWDSVRGYTF.

This clone was counted a single time. The genes are TRBV5-4 and TRBJ2-7, with 10 bases lining up with TRBD1. The germline V gene has CDR1 SGHNT and CDR2 YYREEE (reference sequence). The CDR3 is made up of 13 amino acids. Germline trimming cut 4 bases from V and 3 bases from J; bases unmatched to any gene: 1. This CDR3 is CASSRDRGYEQYF. CDR3 nucleotide sequence: TGTGCCAGCAGCCGGGACAGGGGCTACGAGCAGTACTTC.

V is TRBV7-2 and J is TRBJ2-7; the match to TRBD2 covers 12 bases. The CDR3 runs 16 residues. J lost 2 bases, V lost 0 bases, and 2 bases had no gene match. Germline values: CDR1 SGHTA, CDR2 FQGNSA. The CDR3 DNA follows: TGTGCCAGCAGCTTAGCCCGACTAGCGGGGGCCTACGAGCAGTACTTC. It encodes CASSLARLAGAYEQYF.

This chain joins TRBV5-1 and TRBJ1-2; 8 bases fit TRBD1. J was trimmed by 8 bases and V by 0 bases; bases with no gene match: 9. Germline V CDR1 and CDR2: SGHRS, YFSETQ. The CDR3 sequence is 15 residues long. The DNA for the CDR3 is TGCGCCAGCAGCTTGGATATCTCAGGGGGCAGGGGCTACACCTTC. As protein: CASSLDISGGRGYTF.

The chain employs TRBV2 and TRBJ2-7, with TRBD1 as a possible D gene (6 bases). From germline, CDR1 is SNHLY and CDR2 FYNNEI. Trimming pared 6 bases from V and 3 bases from J, leaving 9 bases between. This CDR3 has 12 amino acids. The CDR3 bases are TGTGCCAGCAGCGACAGGAGCTACGAGCAGTACTTC. As protein: CASSDRSYEQYF.

This clone is a singleton in its sample. The gene calls are TRBV6-4 and TRBJ2-1; no reliable D call. The length of the CDR3 is 10 residues. Trimming cost V 11 bases and J 6 bases, with 8 bases left between them. Germline V gives CDR1 MRHNA, CDR2 SNTAGT. This chain's CDR3 is CACPGNEQFF. CDR3 DNA sequence: TGTGCCTGCCCGGGCAATGAGCAGTTCTTC.

V is TRBV7-3 and J is TRBJ1-1; a possible D gene is TRBD1 (6 bases). The V and J ends lost 5 bases and 2 bases respectively, with 15 bases between them. Germline loops: CDR1 SGHTA, CDR2 FQGTGA. The CDR3 contains 15 residues. The chain's CDR3 is CASSQTGGPNTEAFF. CDR3 DNA: TGTGCCAGCAGCCAAACGGGGGGCCCAAACACTGAAGCTTTCTTT. Drawing the rest from reference TRBV7-3 and TRBJ1-1, the complete variable domain is GAGVSQTPSNKVTEKGKYVELRCDPISGHTALYWYRQSLGQGPEFLIYFQGTGAADDSGLPNDRFFAVRPEGSVSTLKIQRTERGDSAVYLCASSQTGGPNTEAFFGQGTRLTVV.

The V gene is TRBV29-1, the J gene TRBJ2-5, with D tentatively TRBD1 (6 bases). Germline values: CDR1 SQVTM, CDR2 ANQGSEA. V was trimmed by 7 bases and J by 1 base, leaving 13 bases between them. CDR3 length equals 13 residues. The CDR3 is CSGSRGFQETQYF. The CDR3 DNA follows: TGCAGCGGCTCCAGGGGATTCCAAGAGACCCAGTACTTC. The whole variable domain, remainder taken from reference TRBV29-1 and TRBJ2-5, is SAVISQKPSRDICQRGTSLTIQCQVDSQVTMMFWYRQQPGQSLTLIATANQGSEATYESGFVIDKFPISRPNLTFSTLTVSNMSPEDSSIYLCSGSRGFQETQYFGPGTRLLVL.

The genes are TRBV6-5 and TRBJ2-2; the D is unclear. V dropped 8 bases and J dropped 2 bases, with 9 bases sitting between them. This CDR3 has 13 residues. CDR1 and CDR2 (germline): MNHEY, SVGAGI. The CDR3 reads CASHESNTGELFF. The CDR3 DNA follows: TGTGCCAGCCATGAGTCTAACACCGGGGAGCTGTTTTTT.

The genes are TRBV5-1 and TRBJ2-5; tentative D call: TRBD2 (7 bases). Trimming removed 3 bases from V and 5 bases from J, with 14 bases in between. The V gene's germline CDR1 is SGHRS and CDR2 YFSETQ. CDR3 length: 14 amino acids. CDR3 bases: TGCGCCAGCAGCTCCCCCGGGGGGCCGGAGACCCAGTACTTC. This translates into CASSSPGGPETQYF.

The chain recombines TRBV6-5 with TRBJ2-1; TRBD1 matches at 11 bases. Germline CDR1 and CDR2: MNHEY and SVGAGI. The length of the CDR3 is 13 residues. The V and J ends lost 5 bases and 9 bases, in that order; junction bases with no gene match: 3. CDR3: CASSGTGGGEQFF. CDR3 DNA sequence: TGTGCCAGCAGTGGGACAGGGGGAGGTGAGCAGTTCTTC.

The V gene is TRBV6-5, the J gene TRBJ1-5; 7 bases fit TRBD1. The CDR3 runs 15 residues. Trimming removed 6 bases from V and 2 bases from J; junction bases left unmatched: 7. Germline V gene data show CDR1 as MNHEY and CDR2 as SVGAGI. The CDR3 DNA sequence: TGTGCCAGCAGAGCTGACAGGGCGGGCAATCAGCCCCAGCATTTT. This translates into CASRADRAGNQPQHF.

The chain is built from TRBV28 and TRBJ2-3; perhaps TRBD2 as D (6 bases). V was shortened by 2 bases and J by 2 bases, with 11 bases between the two germline ends. The CDR3 is 15 amino acids. CDR1 is MDHEN, CDR2 SYDVKM, per germline. The CDR3 loop reads CASSLAGSHTDTQYF. CDR3 coding DNA: TGTGCCAGCAGTTTAGCGGGGTCACACACAGATACGCAGTATTTT. Variable domain in full (rest from reference TRBV28 and TRBJ2-3): DVKVTQSSRYLVKRTGEKVFLECVQDMDHENMFWYRQDPGLGLRLIYFSYDVKMKEKGDIPEGYSVSREKKERFSLILESASTNQTSMYLCASSLAGSHTDTQYFGPGTRLTVL.